The 10 T cell receptor beta chains reported below all come from one sample, sequenced in a study of blood T cell repertoires in COVID-19. Clones were read by immunoSEQ multiplex PCR, and TCRdb kept only the in-frame ones, dropping some. The profile shows tens of thousands of clones, 87% of them singletons. The sequenced sample consisted of peripheral blood. The origin of the receptors is a human donor in a cohort sampled during active COVID-19.

V usage is TRBV28 and J usage is TRBJ2-1; D call uncertain. The V gene lost 6 bases and the J gene lost 10 bases, with 16 bases spanning the gap. CDR1 MDHEN and CDR2 SYDVKM come from the germline V gene. The CDR3 length is 13 residues. CDR3 nucleotide sequence: TGTGCCAGCAGCCCTGAGCTATTCCGCGAGCAGTTCTTC. Encoded protein: CASSPELFREQFF. The full variable domain, in which reference TRBV28 and TRBJ2-1 provide the parts outside the CDR3, is DVKVTQSSRYLVKRTGEKVFLECVQDMDHENMFWYRQDPGLGLRLIYFSYDVKMKEKGDIPEGYSVSREKKERFSLILESASTNQTSMYLCASSPELFREQFFGPGTRLTVL.

The chain employs TRBV2 and TRBJ1-2, with 8 positions matching TRBD1. After removal of 6 bases from V and 4 bases from J, the junction contained 7 bases not matched to a gene. Germline CDR1 SNHLY, CDR2 FYNNEI. This CDR3 contains 14 residues. The CDR3: CASRLGQDSYGYTF. Written as DNA, the CDR3 is TGTGCCAGCAGACTGGGACAGGATAGCTATGGCTACACCTTC.

V is TRBV7-8 and J is TRBJ2-4; a weak D match, TRBD1 (6 bases). Germline CDR1 reads SGHVS; CDR2 reads FQNEAQ. The CDR3 length is 15 residues. Trimming removed 5 bases from V and 4 bases from J, with 15 bases in between. CDR3 in DNA: TGTGCCAGCAGCACACAACCGAGGGGGAAAAACATTCAGTACTTC. Amino acid sequence: CASSTQPRGKNIQYF.

This chain joins TRBV28 and TRBJ2-5; possible D gene TRBD2, 5 bases. The CDR3 runs to 12 residues. In germline, CDR1 is MDHEN, CDR2 SYDVKM. The V and J ends lost 6 bases and 2 bases respectively, with 7 bases between them. The CDR3 DNA reads TGTGCCAGCAGAGCGGAACAAGAGACCCAGTACTTC. Translating gives CASRAEQETQYF. Complete variable domain (other parts from reference TRBV28 and TRBJ2-5): DVKVTQSSRYLVKRTGEKVFLECVQDMDHENMFWYRQDPGLGLRLIYFSYDVKMKEKGDIPEGYSVSREKKERFSLILESASTNQTSMYLCASRAEQETQYFGPGTRLLVL.

V is TRBV9 and J is TRBJ2-2; 7 bases line up with TRBD2. V lost 0 bases to trimming and J lost 1 base; unmatched junction nucleotides: 12. Germline CDR1 reads SGDLS; CDR2 reads YYNGEE. CDR3 length: 19 residues. CDR3 in DNA: TGTGCCAGCAGCGTAGAACCCCCCGGATGGGAGGGGAACACCGGGGAGCTGTTTTTT. Translating gives CASSVEPPGWEGNTGELFF.

The rearrangement links TRBV27 to TRBJ2-1; D possibly corresponds to TRBD1 (6 bases). Germline-derived CDR1 and CDR2 are MNHEY and SMNVEV (reference sequence). Trimming stripped 8 bases from V and 5 bases from J, with 16 bases between. The CDR3 extends over 14 amino acids. CDR3: CASSWQGPHNEQFF. For the CDR3, the DNA is TGTGCCAGCTCCTGGCAGGGGCCCCACAATGAGCAGTTCTTC.

The chain is built from TRBV7-9 and TRBJ1-2; tentative D call: TRBD1 (6 bases). Trimming stripped 5 bases from V and 8 bases from J, with 12 bases between. The CDR3 extends over 12 amino acids. The germline gives CDR1 SEHNR, CDR2 FQNEAQ (reference sequence). CDR3 bases: TGTGCCAGCAGCCACTCAGGGGAAGGCTACACCTTC. Its translation is CASSHSGEGYTF.

This clone was picked up a small number of times. The V gene is TRBV24-1, the J gene TRBJ2-5; the match to TRBD2 covers 8 bases. The CDR3 has 15 amino acids. CDR1 and CDR2 (germline): KGHDR, SFDVKD. The V gene end was trimmed by 1 base and the J gene end by 4 bases; junction bases not matched to a gene: 4. The CDR3 DNA reads as TGTGCCACCAGTGATTTTTCGGGGGGGGGAGAGACCCAGTACTTC. The encoded protein is CATSDFSGGGETQYF.

J is TRBJ1-5 and V is TRBV11-3; TRBD1 is a possible D gene (6 bases). Germline CDR1 is SGHNT and CDR2 is YENEEA. CDR3 size: 20 residues. V gave up 1 base and J gave up 0 bases, with 22 bases separating them. In nucleotides, the CDR3 is TGTGCCAGCAGCTTAGTTAACCCCGGACAGTCCCGGGATAGCAATCAGCCCCAGCATTTT. Translated, it gives CASSLVNPGQSRDSNQPQHF.

V and J are TRBV28 and TRBJ2-1; TRBD2 matches at 7 bases. CDR1 MDHEN and CDR2 SYDVKM come from the germline V gene. This CDR3 region has 14 residues. The J segment lost 4 bases and the V segment lost 6 bases, leaving 6 bases of the junction unmatched. The DNA of the CDR3 is TGTGCCAGCAGCGCCGCAGCGGGGTACAATGAGCAGTTCTTC. Its translation: CASSAAAGYNEQFF. The whole variable domain, filled in from reference TRBV28 and TRBJ2-1, reads DVKVTQSSRYLVKRTGEKVFLECVQDMDHENMFWYRQDPGLGLRLIYFSYDVKMKEKGDIPEGYSVSREKKERFSLILESASTNQTSMYLCASSAAAGYNEQFFGPGTRLTVL.